The T cell receptor (beta chain) described here comes from a study of T cells after yellow fever vaccination (dated by TCRdb to between 2018 and 2021). Looking at the study overall: The SMART-Seq v4 Ultra Low Input RNA kit was used to prepare libraries from fractions with low cell numbers. To follow T-cell clones before and after primary and booster YFV17D yellow fever vaccination, bulk TCR alpha and beta repertoires were sequenced over time. The cohort comprised two healthy male donors, one aged 18 to 30 and one aged 30 to 39 years. Blood samples were taken at several timepoints before and after primary and secondary immunization, and bulk PBMC replicates and cell subsets were isolated. Study-level results and caveats: Only two donors were included in the study, so the extent to which the findings can be generalized is limited. A small fraction of clonotypes showed up in both the CD4 and CD8 compartments, probably as a result of convergent recombination. Compared with the primary T-cell response, the secondary T-cell response was faster but weaker, reaching its peak on day 5 rather than on day 15. Most clones expanded after primary vaccination (almost 97% of CD4 and roughly 90% of CD8) were re-detected after the booster, suggesting that broad memory maintenance occurred. Because abundant contaminating clonotypes from the bulk population could be contained in FACS-sorted repertoires, computational filtering was required.

V and J are trimmed by 5 bases and 5 bases, and the gene matches miss 4 bases of the junction. CDR1 and CDR2, looked up from the germline V gene (reference sequence), are DFQATT and SNEGSKA. The CDR3 numbers 13 residues from cysteine through phenylalanine. Just the 39-base CDR3 DNA is kept, in frame starting at base 1. The table lists this clonotype with a few counts. Its recognized antigen is unknown. Per-nucleotide qualities are absent, and no much larger clonotype sits a single base away. TCR cDNA was synthesized by 5'RACE template switching, through which a universal primer site and unique molecular identifiers were introduced. cDNA synthesis was primed from both the TCR alpha and TCR beta constant segments. Libraries were amplified in two PCR steps, with sample barcodes and sequencing adapters added in the second step. Sequencing of libraries was done on Illumina HiSeq 2500 (2x100 bp) or NovaSeq (2x150 bp). Processing in the source paper ran as follows. MIGEC was used to demultiplex reads and collapse the reads into UMI consensus sequences, and MiXCR was used for V(D)J alignment. Using edgeR on replicate PBMC samples, clonotypes were called vaccine-responding if FDR was below 0.01 and the log2 fold change was above 5 up to day 15. Each bulk clonotype received a CD4 or CD8 identity based on whether the sequenced CD4 or CD8 repertoire contained that clonotype at higher abundance. The public reads were reanalyzed by TCRdb: fastp trimming at Q25, MiXCR alignment, in-frame beta chains only. Records with the same CDR3 protein are collapsed into one entry carrying the most frequent genes and DNA. Clone size and V and J calls follow TCRdb, not the original study. In this sample the table shows some 560,000 distinct CDR3 sequences, less than 20% of which occur a single time. The ten largest account for 15% to 20% of the sample.

The treatment or condition tag for this specimen amounts to: live attenuated yellow fever vaccine strain. At each blood-draw timepoint, two biological replicates of bulk PBMCs were obtained. A standard Ficoll-Paque protocol was used to isolate PBMCs from peripheral blood. TriZol was used to extract RNA from bulk PBMCs, from CD4 and CD8 fractions, and from dextramer-positive and dextramer-negative fractions. This TCR came from a man between 18 and 29 years old who received the YFV17D yellow fever vaccine. Recombination joined TRBV20-1 with TRBJ2-3, and 10 junction bases match TRBD1. The sequencing here drew on PBMCs, taken less than 6 days after the first yellow fever vaccination. For the CDR3, the sequence is CSASGQGLDTQYF. At the DNA level, the sequence is TGCAGTGCTTCGGGACAGGGGTTAGATACGCAGTATTTT.